A selection of T cell receptor beta chains follows, all from one sample in a study of response to subunit inactivated influenza vaccine. TCRdb redid the calling of the RT-PCR reads with MiXCR, one entry per CDR3 protein. Of 490,000 or so distinct CDR3 sequences listed, 7.6% are singletons. Sequencing was performed on PBMCs from blood, taken around 25 months after vaccination. Receptor source: a man in his fifties or sixties who received an inactivated influenza vaccine. The CDR3 runs from the conserved cysteine through the conserved F or W. D genes are given only for firm matches. Clone size is stated in some rows and not others, as once, few, many or a class when expanded.

V: TRBV6-1
D: .
size: few
J: TRBJ2-5
CDR3: CASSIRDGRGTQYF
DNA: TGTGCCAGCAGCATCCGGGACGGAAGGGGGACCCAGTACTTC

V: TRBV21-1
D: .
size: .
J: TRBJ2-5
CDR3: CASSKAHPRDYQETQYF
DNA: TGTGCCAGCAGCAAAGCGCATCCCCGGGACTACCAAGAGACCCAGTACTTC

V: TRBV28
D: .
size: .
J: TRBJ1-2
CDR3: CASSLRGATSYTF
DNA: TGTGCCAGCAGTTTACGGGGGGCGACAAGCTACACCTTC

V: TRBV5-1
D: TRBD2
size: few
J: TRBJ2-1
CDR3: CASSLPAGGPDEQFF
DNA: TGCGCCAGCAGCTTGCCTGCGGGAGGGCCTGATGAGCAGTTCTTC

V: TRBV20-1
D: .
size: .
J: TRBJ2-7
CDR3: CSARVIDSYEQYF
DNA: TGCAGTGCTAGAGTCATCGATTCCTACGAGCAGTACTTC

V: TRBV4-1
D: TRBD1
size: many
J: TRBJ2-6
CDR3: CASSYSTGTAISGANVLTF
DNA: TGCGCCAGCAGCTACAGCACCGGGACAGCTATCTCTGGGGCCAACGTCCTGACTTTC

V: TRBV12-3/TRBV12-4
D: .
size: few
J: TRBJ2-5
CDR3: CASSLDRQVRLSVAETQYF
DNA: TGTGCCAGCAGTTTAGACAGGCAGGTCCGCCTGTCAGTAGCGGAGACCCAGTACTTC

V: TRBV7-2
D: TRBD1
size: many
J: TRBJ2-3
CDR3: CASSVDPALGDRVYF
DNA: TGTGCCAGCAGCGTCGACCCCGCGTTGGGGGACAGGGTGTATTTT

V: TRBV3-1
D: .
size: many
J: TRBJ2-3
CDR3: CASSLVDTQYF
DNA: TGCGCCAGCAGTCTTGTAGATACGCAGTATTTT

V: TRBV2
D: .
size: many
J: TRBJ2-3
CDR3: CASSRDTDTQYF
DNA: TGTGCCAGCAGTCGGGACACAGATACGCAGTATTTT

V: TRBV5-1
D: .
size: many
J: TRBJ2-7
CDR3: CASSLSSSRSYEQYF
DNA: TGCGCCAGCAGCTTGAGTAGCTCTAGATCCTACGAGCAGTACTTC

V: TRBV6-2/TRBV6-3
D: TRBD2
size: few
J: TRBJ2-5
CDR3: CASSPGLAGGYNQETQYF
DNA: TGTGCCAGCAGTCCCGGACTAGCGGGGGGCTATAACCAAGAGACCCAGTACTTC

V: TRBV12-3/TRBV12-4
D: TRBD2
size: .
J: TRBJ2-1
CDR3: CASRLFSGSEQFF
DNA: TGTGCCAGCAGACTCTTTAGCGGGAGTGAGCAGTTCTTC

V: TRBV3-1
D: .
size: few
J: TRBJ2-2
CDR3: CASSPDWDTGELFF
DNA: TGTGCCAGCAGCCCGGACTGGGACACCGGGGAGCTGTTTTTT

V: TRBV10-3
D: TRBD1
size: .
J: TRBJ2-1
CDR3: CAISQDRGSYNEQFF
DNA: TGTGCCATCAGTCAGGACAGGGGCTCCTACAATGAGCAGTTCTTC

V: TRBV20-1
D: .
size: many
J: TRBJ2-3
CDR3: CSARPLGITDTQYF
DNA: TGCAGTGCTAGACCTTTGGGGATCACAGATACGCAGTATTTT

V: TRBV7-9
D: TRBD2
size: few
J: TRBJ2-1
CDR3: CASSTTSGLYYNEQFF
DNA: TGTGCCAGCAGCACGACTAGCGGCTTGTACTACAATGAGCAGTTCTTC

V: TRBV2
D: TRBD2
size: .
J: TRBJ2-5
CDR3: CASSEASGGQTQYF
DNA: TGCGCCAGCAGTGAAGCGTCGGGAGGGCAGACCCAGTACTTC

V: TRBV7-2
D: .
size: few
J: TRBJ2-7
CDR3: CASSSVWDGHYEQYF
DNA: TGTGCCAGCAGCAGCGTCTGGGACGGTCACTACGAGCAGTACTTC

V: TRBV28
D: TRBD1
size: .
J: TRBJ1-1
CDR3: CASRTVQSAGTANTEAFF
DNA: TGTGCCAGCCGGACGGTCCAATCCGCCGGGACAGCAAACACTGAAGCTTTCTTT

V: TRBV5-5
D: TRBD2
size: .
J: TRBJ2-2
CDR3: CASREAGKNTGELFF
DNA: TGTGCCAGTCGAGAAGCGGGGAAGAACACCGGGGAGCTGTTTTTT

V: TRBV2
D: .
size: .
J: TRBJ2-2
CDR3: CATRQLNTGELFF
DNA: TGTGCCACAAGACAGTTGAACACCGGGGAGCTGTTTTTT

V: TRBV7-8
D: .
size: .
J: TRBJ1-1
CDR3: CASSWGDYTEAFF
DNA: TGTGCCAGCAGCTGGGGGGATTACACTGAAGCTTTCTTT

V: TRBV29-1
D: TRBD1
size: .
J: TRBJ1-2
CDR3: CSVEITGVYGYTF
DNA: TGCAGCGTAGAGATAACAGGGGTCTATGGCTACACCTTC

V: TRBV11-2
D: .
size: once
J: TRBJ1-1
CDR3: CASSLDFLTGSEAFF
DNA: TGTGCCAGCAGCTTAGATTTTTTAACAGGAAGTGAAGCTTTCTTT